This is a list of T cell receptor beta chains from one sample in a study of blood T cells in healthy people across ages. MiXCR was run by TCRdb on the 5' RACE reads, yielding one entry per CDR3 protein. Among about 1.4 million distinct CDR3 sequences listed, approximately 63% were seen once. Sequencing input: blood. All receptors come from a man between 18 and 29 years old in good health. CDR3s include the opening cysteine and the closing phenylalanine or tryptophan. D genes are given only for firm matches. Clone size is not always given. Where it is, it says once, few, many or a class for expanded clones.

size	D	V	J	CDR3	DNA
NA	NA	TRBV4-1	TRBJ2-7	CASSHLTGYEQYF	TGCGCCAGCAGCCATCTCACAGGTTACGAGCAGTACTTC
few	NA	TRBV12-3/TRBV12-4	TRBJ1-2	CASRPDRNYGYTF	TGTGCCAGCAGACCGGACCGCAACTATGGCTACACCTTC
NA	NA	TRBV27	TRBJ1-1	CASSSTGSSIAFF	TGTGCCAGCAGTTCAACAGGGTCCTCCATAGCTTTCTTT
few	TRBD1	TRBV3-1	TRBJ2-1	CASSHDRDRPLYNEQFF	TGTGCCAGCAGCCACGACCGGGACAGGCCTCTCTACAATGAGCAGTTCTTC
NA	NA	TRBV12-3/TRBV12-4	TRBJ1-1	CASSLLHGRTEAFF	TGTGCCAGCAGTTTATTACATGGTCGGACTGAAGCTTTCTTT
NA	TRBD1	TRBV5-1	TRBJ2-5	CASSKGQGAETQYF	TGCGCCAGCAGCAAAGGACAGGGGGCAGAGACCCAGTACTTC
once	TRBD2	TRBV7-9	TRBJ2-7	CASRILRGRSNEQYF	TGTGCCAGCAGAATCCTCCGCGGGAGGTCGAACGAGCAGTACTTC
once	TRBD2	TRBV18	TRBJ2-3	CASASGGLTDTQYF	TGTGCCAGCGCTAGCGGGGGCCTCACAGATACGCAGTATTTT
NA	NA	TRBV10-3	TRBJ1-3	CASVGLSGNTIYF	TGTGCCAGCGTGGGACTCTCTGGAAACACCATATATTTT
NA	NA	TRBV4-1	TRBJ1-2	CASSQSTANVVNYGYTF	TGCGCCAGCAGCCAATCCACAGCTAACGTAGTTAACTATGGCTACACCTTC
few	NA	TRBV5-1	TRBJ2-3	CASSLVQGTDTQYF	TGTGCCAGCAGCTTGGTGCAGGGCACAGATACGCAGTATTTT